This T cell receptor beta chain was identified in a study of blood T cell repertoires in COVID-19. In the study overall: COVID-19 samples from acute and convalescent phases originated in the United States, Italy and Spain. T cells, B-cell-depleted T cells, or PBMCs supplied cDNA or gDNA.

The CDR3 spans 17 residues. V was clipped by 4 bases and J by 3 bases; unmatched bases: 13. Germline values: CDR1 SGDLS, CDR2 YYNGEE. Authors' analysis steps: Amplification from reference gene primers served as the basis for estimated nucleated cell counts. Libraries were prepared by immunoSEQ multiplex PCR; TCRdb keeps only in-frame clonotypes and omits some of them. That table supplies the V and J calls and clone size; D and trimming were determined from the DNA. The data contain some 370,000 clones, more than 80% of them seen just once; the ten biggest clones take up 1% to 1.5%. V usage is TRBV9 and J usage is TRBJ1-3; 7 positions match TRBD1. The sequenced material came from peripheral blood. This sequence originates from a man aged 40-55 years with acute or convalescent COVID-19. CDR3 sequence: CASSPSLPGGGGNTIYF. The CDR3 DNA reads TGTGCCAGCAGCCCCTCCCTTCCAGGGGGAGGTGGAAACACCATATATTTT.